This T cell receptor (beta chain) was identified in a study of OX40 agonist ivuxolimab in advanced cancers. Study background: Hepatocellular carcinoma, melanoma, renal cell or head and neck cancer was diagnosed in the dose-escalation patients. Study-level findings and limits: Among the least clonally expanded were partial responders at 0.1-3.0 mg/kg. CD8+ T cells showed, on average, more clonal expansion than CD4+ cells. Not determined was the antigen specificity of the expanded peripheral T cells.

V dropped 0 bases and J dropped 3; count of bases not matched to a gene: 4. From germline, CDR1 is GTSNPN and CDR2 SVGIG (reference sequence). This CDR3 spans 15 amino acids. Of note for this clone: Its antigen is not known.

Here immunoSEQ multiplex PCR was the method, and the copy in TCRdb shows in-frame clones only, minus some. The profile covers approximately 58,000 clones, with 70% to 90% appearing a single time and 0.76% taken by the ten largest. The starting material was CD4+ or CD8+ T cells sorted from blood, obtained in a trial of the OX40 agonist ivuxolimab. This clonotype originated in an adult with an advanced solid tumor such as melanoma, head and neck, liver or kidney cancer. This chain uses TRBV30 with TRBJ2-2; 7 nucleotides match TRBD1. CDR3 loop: CAWSVPDRYTGELFF. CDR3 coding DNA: TGTGCCTGGAGTGTACCGGACAGGTACACCGGGGAGCTGTTTTTT. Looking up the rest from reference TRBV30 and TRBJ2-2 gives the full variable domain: SQTIHQWPATLVQPVGSPLSLECTVEGTSNPNLYWYRQAAGRGLQLLFYSVGIGQISSEVPQNLSASRPQDRQFILSSKKLLLSDSGFYLCAWSVPDRYTGELFFGEGSRLTVL.